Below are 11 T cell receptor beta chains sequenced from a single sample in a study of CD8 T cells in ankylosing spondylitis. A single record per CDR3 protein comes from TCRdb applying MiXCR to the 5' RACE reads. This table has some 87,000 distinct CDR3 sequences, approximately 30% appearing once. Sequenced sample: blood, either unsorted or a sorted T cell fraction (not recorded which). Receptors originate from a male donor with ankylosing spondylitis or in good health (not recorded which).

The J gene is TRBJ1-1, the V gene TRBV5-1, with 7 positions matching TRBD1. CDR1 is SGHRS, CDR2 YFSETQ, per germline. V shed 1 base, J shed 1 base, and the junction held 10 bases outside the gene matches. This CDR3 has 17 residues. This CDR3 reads CASSLIPGQRTNTEAFF. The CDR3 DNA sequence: TGCGCCAGCAGCTTGATCCCGGGACAGAGGACGAACACTGAAGCTTTCTTT.

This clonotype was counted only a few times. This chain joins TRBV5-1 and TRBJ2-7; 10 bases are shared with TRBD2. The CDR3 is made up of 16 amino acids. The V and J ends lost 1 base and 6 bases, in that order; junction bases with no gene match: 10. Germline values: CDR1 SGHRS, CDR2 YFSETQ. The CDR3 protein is CASSLSSLAGVLEQYF. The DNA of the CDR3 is TGCGCCAGCAGCTTGTCCTCTCTAGCGGGAGTCCTCGAGCAGTACTTC.

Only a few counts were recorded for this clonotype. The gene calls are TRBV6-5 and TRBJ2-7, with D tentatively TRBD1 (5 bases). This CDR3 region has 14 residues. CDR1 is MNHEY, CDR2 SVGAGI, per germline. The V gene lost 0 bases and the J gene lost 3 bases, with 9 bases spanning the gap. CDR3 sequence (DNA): TGTGCCAGCAGTTACTCGAGCAGGGACTACGAGCAGTACTTC. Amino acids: CASSYSSRDYEQYF.

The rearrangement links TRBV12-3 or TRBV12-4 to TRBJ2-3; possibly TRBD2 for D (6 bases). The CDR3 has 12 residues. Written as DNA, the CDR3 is TGTTCCTCCGGGGGTGACACAGATACGCAGTATTTT. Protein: CSSGGDTDTQYF.

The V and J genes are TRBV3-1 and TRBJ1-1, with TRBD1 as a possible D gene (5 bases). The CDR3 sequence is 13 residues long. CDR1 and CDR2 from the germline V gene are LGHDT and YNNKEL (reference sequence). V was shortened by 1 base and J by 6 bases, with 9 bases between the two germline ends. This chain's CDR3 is CASSQGRGAEAFF. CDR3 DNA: TGTGCCAGCAGCCAAGGGCGGGGCGCTGAAGCTTTCTTT.

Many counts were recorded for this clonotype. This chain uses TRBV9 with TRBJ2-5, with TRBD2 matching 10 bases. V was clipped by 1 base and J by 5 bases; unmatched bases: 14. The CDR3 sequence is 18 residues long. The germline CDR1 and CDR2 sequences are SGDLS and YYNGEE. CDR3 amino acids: CASSVKATSAGGLETQYF. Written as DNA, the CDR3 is TGTGCCAGCAGCGTAAAAGCGACTTCAGCGGGAGGGCTGGAGACCCAGTACTTC.

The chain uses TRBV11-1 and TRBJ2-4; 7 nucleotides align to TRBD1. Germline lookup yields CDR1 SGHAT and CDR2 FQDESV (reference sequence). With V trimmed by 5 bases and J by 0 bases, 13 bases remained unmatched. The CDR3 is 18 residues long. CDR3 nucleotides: TGTGCCAGCAGCCCCGGGACAGCTCAAACGTTAGCCAAAAACATTCAGTACTTC. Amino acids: CASSPGTAQTLAKNIQYF.

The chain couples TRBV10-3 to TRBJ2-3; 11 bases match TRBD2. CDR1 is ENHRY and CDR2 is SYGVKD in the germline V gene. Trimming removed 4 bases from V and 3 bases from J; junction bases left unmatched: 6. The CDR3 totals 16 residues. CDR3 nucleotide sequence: TGTGCCATCAGTGCGGCTAGCGGGAGGAATACAGATACGCAGTATTTT. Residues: CAISAASGRNTDTQYF.

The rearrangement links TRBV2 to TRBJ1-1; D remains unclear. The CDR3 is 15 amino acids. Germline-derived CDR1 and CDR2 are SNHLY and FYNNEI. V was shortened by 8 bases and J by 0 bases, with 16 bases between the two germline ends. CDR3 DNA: TGTGCCAGCTTCCTCCGGGGAGAGTTGAACACTGAAGCTTTCTTT. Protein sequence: CASFLRGELNTEAFF.

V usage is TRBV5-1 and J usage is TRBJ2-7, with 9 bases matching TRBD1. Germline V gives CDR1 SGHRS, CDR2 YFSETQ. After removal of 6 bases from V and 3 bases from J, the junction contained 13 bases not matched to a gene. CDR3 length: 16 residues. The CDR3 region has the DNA TGCGCCAGCACCCTAAATAGGGGACAGGGAGGCTACGAGCAGTACTTC. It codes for CASTLNRGQGGYEQYF.

The DNA of the CDR3 is TGCAGTCCAGGACAGAATTCACCCCTCCACTTT. Translated: CSPGQNSPLHF. The V gene is TRBV20-1, the J gene TRBJ1-6, with a weak D call TRBD1 (6 bases). V dropped 8 bases and J dropped 7 bases, with 9 bases sitting between them. This CDR3 is built from 11 residues. Germline-derived CDR1 and CDR2 are DFQATT and SNEGSKA (reference sequence).